Given below is one TCR beta chain in context. Its binding antigen is unknown. No much larger clone exists at a distance of one base, and base qualities are not known. The source of the sample is a study of cytomegalovirus exposure and HLA in healthy donors (dated by TCRdb to the late 2010s). Notes on the research overall: A later analysis indicated that the 95 to 150 validation repertoires were generated on the platform also employed for the roughly 730 repertoires of the first cohort. The study aimed to test whether cataloging public T cell receptors could reveal signatures of past pathogen exposure. Along with the roughly 670-subject first cohort, a separate validation cohort of over a hundred different subjects was used. To predict cytomegalovirus infection status, the study brought together high-throughput TCR immunosequencing, statistical association of individual TCRs with disease status, and machine learning. What the study reported, not specific to this receptor: Of the cluster scores, roughly 93% were above 0 in a later analysis, which found that TCRs clustered in the first cohort also tended to co-occur in the 95 to 150 validation repertoires. A later analysis lacked HLA typing for the validation cohort, so it scored co-occurrence in that cohort across all 110 or so repertoires. The study listed 164 TCR beta chains as associated with cytomegalovirus. In vitro tests confirmed that three of the cytomegalovirus-associated TCR beta chains recognize cytomegalovirus antigens. According to the authors, the approach could potentially be generalized to other disease states and immunological phenotypes. Cytomegalovirus status was reported to be diagnosed by the classifier with high specificity and sensitivity in both the original and validation cohorts. Most TCR sequences were seen in very few donors, while some public TCRs were found in many individuals.

The donors were included in the validation cohort of some 120 subjects, a group kept apart from the roughly 670-subject first cohort. The CDR3 runs 14 amino acids, cysteine and phenylalanine included. Here the CDR3 DNA is all that survives: 42 bases in frame from base 1. Trimming costs V 3 bases and J 5 bases, and their ends lie 11 bases apart. CDR1 and CDR2, looked up from the germline V gene, are MNHNS and SASEGT. The receptor library was made with the immunoSEQ multiplex PCR assay. The published analysis was carried out like this. To diagnose cytomegalovirus status from the catalog of TCR beta chain sequences, a statistical classification framework was built. This immuneACCESS table, as held by TCRdb, lists in-frame sequences with V and J called but not all clones. Of the missing ones, under half trace to an unresolved V gene in checked studies; the others have no known cause. Clonal size and the V and J genes are those of that table, whereas D and trimming came from the DNA. Within this sample are roughly 130,000 clones, with roughly nine tenths of them counted one time only. The top ten clonotypes cover around 3.4% of the sample.

The receptor was derived from a man younger than 45 in good health and CMV-seronegative. The receptor chain draws on TRBV6-1 and TRBJ2-1; perhaps TRBD1 is the D gene, with 6 bases matching. The sequenced material came from PBMCs. The nucleotide sequence is TGTGCCAGCAGTGAGCCGGGACACAACAATGAGCAGTTCTTC. Its amino acids are CASSEPGHNNEQFF.